This T cell receptor (beta chain) was found in a study of blood T cell repertoires in COVID-19. The wider study: Some COVID-19 samples were acute and others convalescent; all came from the United States, Italy and Spain. T cells, B-cell-depleted T cells, or PBMCs supplied cDNA or gDNA.

Authors' processing steps: Amplifying reference gene primers gave estimates of nucleated cell counts. Sequencing used immunoSEQ multiplex PCR; TCRdb keeps in-frame clones, though not all of them. V and J calls and clone size are as listed in that table; D and trimming were resolved from the DNA. The sample has some 130,000 clones; 75% to 90% are singletons. Recruited during active infection, patients (from Seattle) were subsequently followed longitudinally. J lost 6 bases, V lost 6 bases, and 7 bases had no gene match. In germline, CDR1 is SGHTA, CDR2 FQGNSA. The CDR3 is 13 residues long. The chain links TRBV7-2 to TRBJ2-7, with 8 positions matching TRBD2. Sample: peripheral blood. The origin of this receptor is a man between 60 and 70 years old with COVID-19, enrolled during active disease. The CDR3 DNA reads TGTGCCAGCAGAATTAGCGGGGCTGGCGAGCAGTACTTC. Its translation: CASRISGAGEQYF.